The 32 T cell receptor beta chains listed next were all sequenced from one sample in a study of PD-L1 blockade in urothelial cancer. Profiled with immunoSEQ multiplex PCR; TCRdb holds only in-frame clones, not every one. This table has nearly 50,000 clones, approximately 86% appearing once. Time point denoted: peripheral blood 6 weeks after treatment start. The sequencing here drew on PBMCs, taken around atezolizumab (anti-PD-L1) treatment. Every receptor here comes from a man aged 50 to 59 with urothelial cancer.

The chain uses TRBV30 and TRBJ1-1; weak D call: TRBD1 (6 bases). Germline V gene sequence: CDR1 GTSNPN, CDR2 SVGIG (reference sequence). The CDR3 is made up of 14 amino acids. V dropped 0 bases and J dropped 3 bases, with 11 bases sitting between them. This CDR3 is CAWSVRGTYTEAFF. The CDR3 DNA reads TGTGCCTGGAGTGTACGAGGGACATACACTGAAGCTTTCTTT.

In nucleotides, the CDR3 is TGTGCCAGCAGTGCCGGGTGGAGTGGAAATCAGCCCCAGCATTTT. Translated: CASSAGWSGNQPQHF. The gene calls are TRBV27 and TRBJ1-5; no clear D. The V and J ends lost 5 bases and 4 bases respectively, with 15 bases between them. The CDR3 has 15 residues. CDR1 is MNHEY and CDR2 is SMNVEV in the germline V gene (reference sequence).

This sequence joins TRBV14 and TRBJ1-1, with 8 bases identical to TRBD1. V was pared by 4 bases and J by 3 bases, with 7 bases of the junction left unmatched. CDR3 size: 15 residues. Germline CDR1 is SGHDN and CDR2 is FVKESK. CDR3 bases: TGTGCCAGCAGCCCACGGGACAGGATGTACACTGAAGCTTTCTTT. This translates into CASSPRDRMYTEAFF.

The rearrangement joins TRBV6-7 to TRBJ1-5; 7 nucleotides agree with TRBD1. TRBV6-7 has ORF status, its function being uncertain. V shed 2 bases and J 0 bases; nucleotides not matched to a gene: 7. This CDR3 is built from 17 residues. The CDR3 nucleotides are TGTGCCAGCAGTTACCCGAGGGGACAGTATAGCAATCAGCCCCAGCATTTT. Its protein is CASSYPRGQYSNQPQHF.

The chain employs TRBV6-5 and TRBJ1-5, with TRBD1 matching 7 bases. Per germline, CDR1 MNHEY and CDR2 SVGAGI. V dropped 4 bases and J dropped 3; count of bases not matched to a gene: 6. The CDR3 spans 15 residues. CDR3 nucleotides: TGTGCCAGCAGTTTGCACAGGGGCCCCAATCAGCCCCAGCATTTT. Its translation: CASSLHRGPNQPQHF.

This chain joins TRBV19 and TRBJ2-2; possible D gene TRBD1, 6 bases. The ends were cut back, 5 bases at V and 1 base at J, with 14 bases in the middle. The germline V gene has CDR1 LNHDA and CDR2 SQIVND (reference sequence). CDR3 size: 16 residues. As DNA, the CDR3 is TGTGCCAGTAGTGCTAGGGGGTTGGGGAACACCGGGGAGCTGTTTTTT. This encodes CASSARGLGNTGELFF. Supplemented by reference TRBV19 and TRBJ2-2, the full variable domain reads DGGITQSPKYLFRKEGQNVTLSCEQNLNHDAMYWYRQDPGQGLRLIYYSQIVNDFQKGDIAEGYSVSREKKESFPLTVTSAQKNPTAFYLCASSARGLGNTGELFFGEGSRLTVL.

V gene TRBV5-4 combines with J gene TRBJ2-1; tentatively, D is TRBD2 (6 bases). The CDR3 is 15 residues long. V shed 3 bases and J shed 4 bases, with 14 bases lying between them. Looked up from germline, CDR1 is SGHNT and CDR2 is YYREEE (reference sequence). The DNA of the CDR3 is TGTGCCAGCAGCTCGGAGGGGTGGAGGTACAATGAGCAGTTCTTC. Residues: CASSSEGWRYNEQFF. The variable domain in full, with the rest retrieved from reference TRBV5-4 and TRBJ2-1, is ETGVTQSPTHLIKTRGQQVTLRCSSQSGHNTVSWYQQALGQGPQFIFQYYREEENGRGNFPPRFSGLQFPNYSSELNVNALELDDSALYLCASSSEGWRYNEQFFGPGTRLTVL.

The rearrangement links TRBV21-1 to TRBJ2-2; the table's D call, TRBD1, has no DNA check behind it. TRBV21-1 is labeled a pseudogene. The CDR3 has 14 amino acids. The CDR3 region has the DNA TGTGCCAACAGCTTCGACAGGGGAAGCGGGGAGCTGTTTTTT. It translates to CANSFDRGSGELFF.

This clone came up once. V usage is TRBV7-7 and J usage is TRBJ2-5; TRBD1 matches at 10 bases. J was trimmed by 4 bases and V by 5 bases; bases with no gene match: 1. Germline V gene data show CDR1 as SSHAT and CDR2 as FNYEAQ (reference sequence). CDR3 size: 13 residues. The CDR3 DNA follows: TGTGCCAGCAGCCGGGACAGGGGAGAGACCCAGTACTTC. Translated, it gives CASSRDRGETQYF.

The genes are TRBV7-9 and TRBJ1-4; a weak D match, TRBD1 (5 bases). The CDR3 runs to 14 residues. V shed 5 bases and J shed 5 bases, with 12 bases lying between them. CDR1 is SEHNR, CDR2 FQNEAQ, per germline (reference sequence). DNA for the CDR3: TGTGCCAGCAGCCCGGGGAGGGGAAATGAAAAACTGTTTTTT. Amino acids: CASSPGRGNEKLFF. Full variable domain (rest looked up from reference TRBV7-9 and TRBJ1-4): DTGVSQNPRHKITKRGQNVTFRCDPISEHNRLYWYRQTLGQGPEFLTYFQNEAQLEKSRLLSDRFSAERPKGSFSTLEIQRTEQGDSAMYLCASSPGRGNEKLFFGSGTQLSVL.

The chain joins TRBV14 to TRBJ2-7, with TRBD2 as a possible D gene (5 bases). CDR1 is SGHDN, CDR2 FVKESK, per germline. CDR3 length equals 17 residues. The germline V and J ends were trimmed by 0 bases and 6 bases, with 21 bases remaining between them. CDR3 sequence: CASSQDWTGSHSSEQYF. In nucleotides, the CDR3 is TGTGCCAGCAGCCAAGATTGGACGGGATCACATAGCTCCGAGCAGTACTTC.

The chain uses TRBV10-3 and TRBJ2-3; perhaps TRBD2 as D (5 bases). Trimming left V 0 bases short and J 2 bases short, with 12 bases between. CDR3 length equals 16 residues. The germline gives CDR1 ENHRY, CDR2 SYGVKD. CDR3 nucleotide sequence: TGTGCCATCAGTGAGTCCCCGCGGGTTCCCACAGATACGCAGTATTTT. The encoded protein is CAISESPRVPTDTQYF.

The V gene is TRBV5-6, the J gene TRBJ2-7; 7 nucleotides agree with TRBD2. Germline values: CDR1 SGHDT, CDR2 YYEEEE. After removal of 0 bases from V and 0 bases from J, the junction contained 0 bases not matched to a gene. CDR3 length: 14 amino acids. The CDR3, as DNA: TGTGCCAGCAGCTTGGCGGGGGGCTCCTACGAGCAGTACTTC. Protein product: CASSLAGGSYEQYF.

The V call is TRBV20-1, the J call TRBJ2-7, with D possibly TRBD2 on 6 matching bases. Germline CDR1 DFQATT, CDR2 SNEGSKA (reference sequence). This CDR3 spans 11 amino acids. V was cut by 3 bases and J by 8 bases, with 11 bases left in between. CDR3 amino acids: CSARDGGQQYF. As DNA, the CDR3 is TGCAGTGCTAGGGACGGGGGACAGCAGTACTTC.

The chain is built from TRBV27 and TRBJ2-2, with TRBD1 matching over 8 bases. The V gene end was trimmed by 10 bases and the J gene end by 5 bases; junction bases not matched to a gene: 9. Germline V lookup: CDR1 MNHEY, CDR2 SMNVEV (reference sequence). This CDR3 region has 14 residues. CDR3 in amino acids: CATRTGLLTGELFF. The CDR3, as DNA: TGTGCCACCCGGACAGGGCTCCTAACCGGGGAGCTGTTTTTT.

DNA for the CDR3: TGTGCTAGTGGTTTAAAGGGCGGGGGAAACAATGAGCAGTTCTTC. Translating gives CASGLKGGGNNEQFF. The chain links TRBV12-5 to TRBJ2-1, with 7 bases lining up with TRBD2. This CDR3 has 15 amino acids. With 3 bases clipped from V and 5 bases from J, the junction kept 7 bases outside the gene matches. Germline lookup yields CDR1 LGHNT and CDR2 FRNRAP.

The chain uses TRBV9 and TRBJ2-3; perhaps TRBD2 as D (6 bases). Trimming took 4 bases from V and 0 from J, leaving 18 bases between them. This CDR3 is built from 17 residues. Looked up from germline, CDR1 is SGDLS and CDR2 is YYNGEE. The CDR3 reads CASSPRLATESTDTQYF. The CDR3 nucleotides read TGTGCCAGCAGCCCCCGTCTAGCGACCGAGAGCACAGATACGCAGTATTTT. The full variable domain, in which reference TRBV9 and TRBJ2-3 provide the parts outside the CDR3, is DSGVTQTPKHLITATGQRVTLRCSPRSGDLSVYWYQQSLDQGLQFLIQYYNGEERAKGNILERFSAQQFPDLHSELNLSSLELGDSALYFCASSPRLATESTDTQYFGPGTRLTVL.

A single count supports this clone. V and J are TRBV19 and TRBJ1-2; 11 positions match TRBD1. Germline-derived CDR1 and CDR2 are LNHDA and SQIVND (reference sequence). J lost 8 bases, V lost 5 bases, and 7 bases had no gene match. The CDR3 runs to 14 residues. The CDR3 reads CASSQGTGGRGYTF. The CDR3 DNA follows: TGTGCCAGTAGTCAAGGGACAGGGGGACGCGGCTACACCTTC. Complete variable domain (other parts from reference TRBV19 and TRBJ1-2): DGGITQSPKYLFRKEGQNVTLSCEQNLNHDAMYWYRQDPGQGLRLIYYSQIVNDFQKGDIAEGYSVSREKKESFPLTVTSAQKNPTAFYLCASSQGTGGRGYTFGSGTRLTVV.

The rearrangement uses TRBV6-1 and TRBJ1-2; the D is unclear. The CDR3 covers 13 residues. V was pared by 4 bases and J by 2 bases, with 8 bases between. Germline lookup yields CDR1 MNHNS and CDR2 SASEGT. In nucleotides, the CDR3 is TGTGCCAGCAGTGTGACTTTAAACTATGGCTACACCTTC. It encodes CASSVTLNYGYTF.

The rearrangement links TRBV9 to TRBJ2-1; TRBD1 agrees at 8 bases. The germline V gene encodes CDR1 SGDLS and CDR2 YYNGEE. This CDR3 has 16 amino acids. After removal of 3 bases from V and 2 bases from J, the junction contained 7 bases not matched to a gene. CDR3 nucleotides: TGTGCCAGCAGCGAGGCGGACAGGGCCCCCTACAATGAGCAGTTCTTC. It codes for CASSEADRAPYNEQFF.

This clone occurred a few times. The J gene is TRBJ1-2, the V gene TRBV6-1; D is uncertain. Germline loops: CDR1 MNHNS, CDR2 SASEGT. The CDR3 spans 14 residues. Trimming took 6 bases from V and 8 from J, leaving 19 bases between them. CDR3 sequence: CASSSQAGVLGYTF. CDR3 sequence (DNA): TGTGCCAGCAGCTCCCAGGCAGGCGTTTTAGGCTACACCTTC.

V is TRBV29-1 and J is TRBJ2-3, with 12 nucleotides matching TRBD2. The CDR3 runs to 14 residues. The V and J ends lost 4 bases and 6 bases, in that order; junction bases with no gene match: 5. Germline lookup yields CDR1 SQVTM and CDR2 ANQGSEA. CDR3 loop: CSVVASGRADTQYF. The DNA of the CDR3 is TGCAGCGTTGTGGCTAGCGGGAGGGCTGATACGCAGTATTTT.

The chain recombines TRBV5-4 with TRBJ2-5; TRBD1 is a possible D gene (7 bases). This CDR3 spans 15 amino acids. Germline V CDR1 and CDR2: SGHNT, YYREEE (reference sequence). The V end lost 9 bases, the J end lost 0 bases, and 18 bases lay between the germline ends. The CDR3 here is CATFRGESYQETQYF. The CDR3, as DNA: TGTGCCACCTTCAGGGGGGAATCGTACCAAGAGACCCAGTACTTC.

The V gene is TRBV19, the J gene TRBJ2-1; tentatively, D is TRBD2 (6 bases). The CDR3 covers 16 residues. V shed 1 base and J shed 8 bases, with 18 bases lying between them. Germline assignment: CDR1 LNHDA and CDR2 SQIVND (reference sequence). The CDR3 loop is CASSIVPGRSSDEQFF. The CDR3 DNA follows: TGTGCCAGTAGTATAGTGCCAGGGAGGTCAAGTGATGAGCAGTTCTTC.

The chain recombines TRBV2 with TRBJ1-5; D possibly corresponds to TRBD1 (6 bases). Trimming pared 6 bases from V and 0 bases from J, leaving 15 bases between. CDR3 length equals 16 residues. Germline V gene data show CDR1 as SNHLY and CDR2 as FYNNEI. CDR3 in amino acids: CASSSEGEYSNQPQHF. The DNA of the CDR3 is TGTGCCAGCAGCTCCGAGGGGGAGTATAGCAATCAGCCCCAGCATTTT.

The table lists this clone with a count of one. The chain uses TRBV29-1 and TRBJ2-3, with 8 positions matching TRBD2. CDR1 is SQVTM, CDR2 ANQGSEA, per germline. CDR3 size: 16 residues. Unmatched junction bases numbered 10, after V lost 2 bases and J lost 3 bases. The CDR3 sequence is CSVEFVIAGNTDTQYF. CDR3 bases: TGCAGCGTTGAATTCGTGATAGCGGGGAATACAGATACGCAGTATTTT.

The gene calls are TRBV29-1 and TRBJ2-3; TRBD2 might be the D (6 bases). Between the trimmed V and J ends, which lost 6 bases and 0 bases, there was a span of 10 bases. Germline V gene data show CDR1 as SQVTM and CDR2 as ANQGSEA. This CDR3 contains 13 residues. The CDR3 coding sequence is TGCAGCGTGATAGCGGAAAGCACAGATACGCAGTATTTT. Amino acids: CSVIAESTDTQYF.

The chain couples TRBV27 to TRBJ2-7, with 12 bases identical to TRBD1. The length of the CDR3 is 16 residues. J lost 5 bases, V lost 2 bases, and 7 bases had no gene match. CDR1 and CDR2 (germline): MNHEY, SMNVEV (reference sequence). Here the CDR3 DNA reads TGTGCCAGCAGTTTAAGCCTGGGACAGGGGGCCAACGAGCAGTACTTC. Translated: CASSLSLGQGANEQYF.

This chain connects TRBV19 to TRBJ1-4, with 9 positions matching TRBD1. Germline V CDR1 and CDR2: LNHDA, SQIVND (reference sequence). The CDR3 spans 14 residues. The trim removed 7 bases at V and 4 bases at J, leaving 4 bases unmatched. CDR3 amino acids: CASTGQGINEKLFF. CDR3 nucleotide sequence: TGTGCCAGTACCGGACAGGGGATTAATGAAAAACTGTTTTTT.

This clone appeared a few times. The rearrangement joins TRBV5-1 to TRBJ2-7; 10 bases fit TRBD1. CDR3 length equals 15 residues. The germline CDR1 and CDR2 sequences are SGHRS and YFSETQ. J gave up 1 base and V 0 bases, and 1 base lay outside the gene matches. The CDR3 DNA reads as TGCGCCAGCAGCTTGGGGACAGGGGGGTCCTACGAGCAGTACTTC. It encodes CASSLGTGGSYEQYF.

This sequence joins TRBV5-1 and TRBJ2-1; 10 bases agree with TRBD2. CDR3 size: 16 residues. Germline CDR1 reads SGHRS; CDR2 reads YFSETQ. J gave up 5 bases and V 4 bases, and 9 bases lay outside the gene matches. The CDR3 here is CASSPGLAVPHNEQFF. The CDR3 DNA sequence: TGCGCCAGCAGCCCCGGACTAGCGGTACCACACAATGAGCAGTTCTTC.

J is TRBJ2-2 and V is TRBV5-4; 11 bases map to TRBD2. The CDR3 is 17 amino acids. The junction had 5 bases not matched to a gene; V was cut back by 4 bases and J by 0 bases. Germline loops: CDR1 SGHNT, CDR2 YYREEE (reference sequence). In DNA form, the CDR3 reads TGTGCCAGCAGCCTCCCGGGACTAGCGGCGAACACCGGGGAGCTGTTTTTT. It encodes CASSLPGLAANTGELFF.